The clone carrying this T cell receptor beta chain occurred many times. Its antigen remains unidentified. Both iRepertoire HTBI primers and Arm-PCR of CDR3 regions were used to build the TCR beta libraries. TCRdb reprocessed the multiplex PCR reads with MiXCR, giving one entry per CDR3 protein. The sample lists 350,000 to 500,000 distinct CDR3 sequences, about 15% occurring once. The time point denotes: newly diagnosed GD, antithyroid drugs for less than 3 months. The TCR library was prepared using RNA isolated from PBMCs. This entry belongs to a study of regulatory T cells in long-lasting Graves disease. Study-wide points: Favored gene segments in persistent disease were TRBV28, TRBJ1-2 and TRBJ2-5. Persistent Graves' patients showed less TCR diversity than newly diagnosed patients showed. Rather than thyroid tissue, only peripheral blood underwent study.

CDR1 is ENHRY, CDR2 SYGVKD, per germline. The CDR3 consists of 12 residues. V dropped 4 bases and J dropped 2 bases, with 6 bases sitting between them. This same sample was also taken into another study, of T cells in Graves' hyperthyroidism and ophthalmopathy.

The receptor comes from a woman between 45 and 60 years old with Graves disease. The sample was peripheral blood mononuclear cells (PBMCs), taken at new diagnosis, from a patient treated with antithyroid drugs. The rearrangement links TRBV10-3 to TRBJ2-7; no definite D call. Here the CDR3 DNA reads TGTGCCATCAGTGGAGAGGCCTACGAGCAGTACTTC. This codes for CAISGEAYEQYF.